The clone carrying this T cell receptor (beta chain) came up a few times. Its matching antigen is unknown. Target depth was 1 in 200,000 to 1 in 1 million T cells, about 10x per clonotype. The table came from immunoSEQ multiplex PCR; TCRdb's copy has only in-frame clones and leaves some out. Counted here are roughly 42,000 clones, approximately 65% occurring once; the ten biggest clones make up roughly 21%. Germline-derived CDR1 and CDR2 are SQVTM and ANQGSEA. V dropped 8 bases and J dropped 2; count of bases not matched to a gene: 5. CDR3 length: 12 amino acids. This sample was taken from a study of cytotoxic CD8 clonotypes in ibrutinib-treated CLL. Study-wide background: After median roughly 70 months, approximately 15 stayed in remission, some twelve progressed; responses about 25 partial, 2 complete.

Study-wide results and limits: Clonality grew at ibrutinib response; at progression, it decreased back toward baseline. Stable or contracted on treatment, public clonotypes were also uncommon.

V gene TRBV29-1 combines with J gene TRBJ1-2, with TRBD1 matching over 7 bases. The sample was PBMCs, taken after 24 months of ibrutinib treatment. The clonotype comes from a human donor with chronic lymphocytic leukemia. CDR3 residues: CSSLTGNYGYTF. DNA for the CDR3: TGCAGCTCTCTGACAGGGAACTATGGCTACACCTTC.